This T cell receptor beta chain originates from a study of blood T cell repertoires in COVID-19. Turning to the study itself: COVID-19 samples, acute and convalescent, were from the United States, Italy and Spain. The cDNA or gDNA used as material had been derived from T cells, B-cell-depleted T cells, or PBMCs.

CDR1 and CDR2 from the germline V gene are SEHNR and FQNEAQ (reference sequence). V shed 3 bases and J shed 8 bases, with 16 bases lying between them. CDR3 length equals 15 residues. Per the study methods: Nucleated cell number was recorded as an estimate derived from reference gene primer amplification. The repertoire was sequenced with immunoSEQ multiplex PCR; TCRdb's copy has only in-frame clones and lacks some. V, J and clone size derive from that table, while D and trimming were established from the DNA sequence. The sample carries more than 200,000 clones, approximately 80% recorded once. The material sequenced was peripheral blood. The origin of this receptor is a man aged 60 to 75 with acute or convalescent COVID-19. The J gene is TRBJ1-4, the V gene TRBV7-9; D is perhaps TRBD1 (6 bases). The CDR3 spells CASSLGGPGEEKLFF. The CDR3 DNA reads as TGTGCCAGCAGCTTGGGGGGGCCCGGTGAGGAAAAACTGTTTTTT. The full variable domain, with the rest looked up from reference TRBV7-9 and TRBJ1-4, is DTGVSQNPRHKITKRGQNVTFRCDPISEHNRLYWYRQTLGQGPEFLTYFQNEAQLEKSRLLSDRFSAERPKGSFSTLEIQRTEQGDSAMYLCASSLGGPGEEKLFFGSGTQLSVL.